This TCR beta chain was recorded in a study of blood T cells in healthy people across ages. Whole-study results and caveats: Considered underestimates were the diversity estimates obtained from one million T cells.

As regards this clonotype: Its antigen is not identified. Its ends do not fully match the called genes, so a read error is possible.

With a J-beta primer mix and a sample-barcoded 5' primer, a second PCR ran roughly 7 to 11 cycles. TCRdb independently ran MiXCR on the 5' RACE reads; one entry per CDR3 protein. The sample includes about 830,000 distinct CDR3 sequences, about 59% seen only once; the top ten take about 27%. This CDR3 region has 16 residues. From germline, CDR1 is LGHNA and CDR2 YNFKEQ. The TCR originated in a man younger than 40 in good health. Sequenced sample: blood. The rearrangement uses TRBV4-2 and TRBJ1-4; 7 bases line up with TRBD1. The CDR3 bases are TGTGCCTGCAGCCAAGAACAGGGGACAGCAAATGAAAAACTGTTTTTT. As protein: CACSQEQGTANEKLFF.